The T cell receptor (beta chain) under discussion was sequenced for a study of shared T cell receptors in the human thymus. Sequencing used immunoSEQ multiplex PCR; TCRdb keeps in-frame clones, though not all of them. This sample has roughly 660,000 clones, with approximately 90% found just once. In addition, the sample was reused for a study of human thymus T cells. As that study records: It was healthy Finnish infants having corrective surgery for congenital heart defects who were the donors. Thymic and blood repertoires appeared to carry a bias in their V and J gene usage.

The specimen was thymocytes. This receptor was identified in a boy younger than two with a congenital heart defect.

In DNA, the CDR3 is TGTGCCATCAGTGAGTCGTCGATAGCGGGGAGGTACGAGCAGTACTTC. Amino acids: CAISESSIAGRYEQYF. The chain employs TRBV10-3 and TRBJ2-7, with TRBD2 matching 8 bases. The V and J ends lost 0 bases and 4 bases, in that order; junction bases with no gene match: 8. Germline V gene sequence: CDR1 ENHRY, CDR2 SYGVKD. The CDR3 sequence is 16 residues long.